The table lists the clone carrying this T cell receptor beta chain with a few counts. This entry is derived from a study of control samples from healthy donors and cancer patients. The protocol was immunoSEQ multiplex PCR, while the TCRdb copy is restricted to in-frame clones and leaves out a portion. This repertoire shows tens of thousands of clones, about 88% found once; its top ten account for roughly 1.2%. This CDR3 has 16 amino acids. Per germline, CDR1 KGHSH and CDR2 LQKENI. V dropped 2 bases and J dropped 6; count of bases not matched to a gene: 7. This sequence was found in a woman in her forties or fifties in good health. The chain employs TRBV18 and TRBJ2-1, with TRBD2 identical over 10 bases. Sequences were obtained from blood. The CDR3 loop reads CASSPVSSGSGNEQFF. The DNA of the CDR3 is TGTGCCAGCTCACCAGTATCTAGCGGGAGTGGCAATGAGCAGTTCTTC.